This T cell receptor beta chain was identified during a study of control samples from healthy donors and cancer patients. V was clipped by 5 bases and J by 0 bases, with 14 bases between them. This CDR3 has 16 amino acids. CDR1 is SGHNT, CDR2 YENEEA, per germline. Libraries were prepared by immunoSEQ multiplex PCR; TCRdb keeps only in-frame clonotypes and omits some of them. Found here are about 95,000 clones, around 85% of them singletons; the top ten hold roughly a fifth. Sequenced: blood. The rearrangement joins TRBV11-3 to TRBJ2-1; either TRBD1 or TRBD2 may fit D (5 bases each). This clonotype was sampled from a man younger than 45 in good health. The CDR3 coding sequence is TGTGCCAGCAGCCCGGGGACGGTCAGCTCCTACAATGAGCAGTTCTTC. As protein: CASSPGTVSSYNEQFF.